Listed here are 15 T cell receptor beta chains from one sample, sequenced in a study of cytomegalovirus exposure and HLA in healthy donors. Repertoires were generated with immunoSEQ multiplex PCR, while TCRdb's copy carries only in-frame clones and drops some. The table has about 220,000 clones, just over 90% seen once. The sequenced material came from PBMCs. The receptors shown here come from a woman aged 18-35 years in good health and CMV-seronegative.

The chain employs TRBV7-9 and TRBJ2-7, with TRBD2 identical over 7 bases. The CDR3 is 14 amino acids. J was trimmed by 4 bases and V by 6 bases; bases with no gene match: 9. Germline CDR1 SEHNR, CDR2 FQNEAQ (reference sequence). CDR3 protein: CASSWSPSGYEQYF. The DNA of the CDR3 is TGTGCCAGCAGTTGGAGTCCTAGCGGATACGAGCAGTACTTC. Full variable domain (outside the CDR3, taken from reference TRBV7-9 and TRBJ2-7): DTGVSQNPRHKITKRGQNVTFRCDPISEHNRLYWYRQTLGQGPEFLTYFQNEAQLEKSRLLSDRFSAERPKGSFSTLEIQRTEQGDSAMYLCASSWSPSGYEQYFGPGTRLTVT.

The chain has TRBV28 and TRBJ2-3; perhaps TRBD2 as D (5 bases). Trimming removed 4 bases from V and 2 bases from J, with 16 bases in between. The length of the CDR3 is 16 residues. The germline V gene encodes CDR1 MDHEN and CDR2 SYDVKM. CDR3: CASSSQEAPITDTQYF. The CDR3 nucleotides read TGTGCCAGCAGTTCGCAGGAGGCACCCATCACAGATACGCAGTATTTT. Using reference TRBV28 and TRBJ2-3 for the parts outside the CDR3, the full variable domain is DVKVTQSSRYLVKRTGEKVFLECVQDMDHENMFWYRQDPGLGLRLIYFSYDVKMKEKGDIPEGYSVSREKKERFSLILESASTNQTSMYLCASSSQEAPITDTQYFGPGTRLTVL.

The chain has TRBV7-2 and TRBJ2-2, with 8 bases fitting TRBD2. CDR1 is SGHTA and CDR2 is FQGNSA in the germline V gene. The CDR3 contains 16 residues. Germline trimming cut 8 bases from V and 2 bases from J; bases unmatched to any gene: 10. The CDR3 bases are TGTGCCAGCCCCCGAGGGGTAGCGGGAAACACCGGGGAGCTGTTTTTT. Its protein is CASPRGVAGNTGELFF.

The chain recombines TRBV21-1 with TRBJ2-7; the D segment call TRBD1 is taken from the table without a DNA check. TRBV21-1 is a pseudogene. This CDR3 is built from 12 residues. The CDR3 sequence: CARQGTIGEQYF. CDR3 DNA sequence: TGTGCCAGACAGGGCACTATAGGCGAGCAGTACTTC.

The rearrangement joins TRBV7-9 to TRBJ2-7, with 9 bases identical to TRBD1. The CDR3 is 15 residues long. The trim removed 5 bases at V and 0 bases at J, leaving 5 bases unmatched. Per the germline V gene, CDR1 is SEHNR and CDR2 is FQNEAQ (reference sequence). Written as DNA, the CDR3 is TGTGCCAGCAGCCATCCGGGACAGGGCTCCTACGAGCAGTACTTC. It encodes CASSHPGQGSYEQYF. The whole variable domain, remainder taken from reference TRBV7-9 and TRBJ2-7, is DTGVSQNPRHKITKRGQNVTFRCDPISEHNRLYWYRQTLGQGPEFLTYFQNEAQLEKSRLLSDRFSAERPKGSFSTLEIQRTEQGDSAMYLCASSHPGQGSYEQYFGPGTRLTVT.

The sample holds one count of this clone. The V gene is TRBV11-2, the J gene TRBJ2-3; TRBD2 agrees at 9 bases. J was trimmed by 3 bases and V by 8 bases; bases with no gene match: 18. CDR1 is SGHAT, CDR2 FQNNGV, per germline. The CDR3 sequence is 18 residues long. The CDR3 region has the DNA TGTGCCAGCCAGAGGAGGGGGTTAGCGGGAGACGTGACAGATACGCAGTATTTT. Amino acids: CASQRRGLAGDVTDTQYF.

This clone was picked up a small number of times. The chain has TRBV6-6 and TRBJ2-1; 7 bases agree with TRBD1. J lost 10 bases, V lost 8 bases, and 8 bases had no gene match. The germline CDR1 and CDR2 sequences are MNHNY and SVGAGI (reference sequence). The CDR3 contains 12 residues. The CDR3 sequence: CASGTGVREQFF. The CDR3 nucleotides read TGTGCCAGCGGAACAGGGGTACGCGAGCAGTTCTTC.

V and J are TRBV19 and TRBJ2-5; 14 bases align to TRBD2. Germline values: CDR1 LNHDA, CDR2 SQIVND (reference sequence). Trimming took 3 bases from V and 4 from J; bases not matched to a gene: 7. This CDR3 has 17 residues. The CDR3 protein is CASSIARLAGGVETQYF. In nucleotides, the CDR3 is TGTGCCAGTAGTATCGCTCGACTAGCGGGAGGGGTAGAGACCCAGTACTTC.

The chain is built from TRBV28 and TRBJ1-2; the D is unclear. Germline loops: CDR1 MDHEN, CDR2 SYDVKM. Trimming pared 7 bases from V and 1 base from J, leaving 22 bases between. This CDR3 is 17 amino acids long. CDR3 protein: CASTSGVAAPDNYGYTF. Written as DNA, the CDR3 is TGTGCCAGCACCTCTGGTGTGGCAGCGCCTGATAACTATGGCTACACCTTC.

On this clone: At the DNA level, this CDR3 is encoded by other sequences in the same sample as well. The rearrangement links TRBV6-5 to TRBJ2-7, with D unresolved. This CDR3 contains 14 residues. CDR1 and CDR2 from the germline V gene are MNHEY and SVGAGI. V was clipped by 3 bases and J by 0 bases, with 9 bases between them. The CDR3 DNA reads TGTGCCAGCAGTTATTCTGCAGACTCCTACGAGCAGTACTTC. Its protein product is CASSYSADSYEQYF.

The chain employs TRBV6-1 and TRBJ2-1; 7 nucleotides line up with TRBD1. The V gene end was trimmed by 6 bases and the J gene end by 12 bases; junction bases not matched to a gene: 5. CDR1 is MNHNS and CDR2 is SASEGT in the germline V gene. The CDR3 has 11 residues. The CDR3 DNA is TGTGCCAGCAGGTGGGACAGAGGGCAGTTCTTC. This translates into CASRWDRGQFF.

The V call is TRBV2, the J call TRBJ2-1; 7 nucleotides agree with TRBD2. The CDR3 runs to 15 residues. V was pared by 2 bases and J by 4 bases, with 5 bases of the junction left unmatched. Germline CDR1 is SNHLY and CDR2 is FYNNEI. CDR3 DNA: TGTGCCAGCAGTGAACGACGCGGGAGTTACAATGAGCAGTTCTTC. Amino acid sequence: CASSERRGSYNEQFF.

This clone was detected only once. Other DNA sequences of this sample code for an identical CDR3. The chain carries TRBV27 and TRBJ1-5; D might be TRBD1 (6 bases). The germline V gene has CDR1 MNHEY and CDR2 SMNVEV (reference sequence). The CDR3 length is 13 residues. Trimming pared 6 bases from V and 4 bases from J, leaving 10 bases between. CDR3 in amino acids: CASSLTGNQPQHF. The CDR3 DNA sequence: TGTGCCAGCAGCTTGACAGGTAATCAGCCCCAGCATTTT.

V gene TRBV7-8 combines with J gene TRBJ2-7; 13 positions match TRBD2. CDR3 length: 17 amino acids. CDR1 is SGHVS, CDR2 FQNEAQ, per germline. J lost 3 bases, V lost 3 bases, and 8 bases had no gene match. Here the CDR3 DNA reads TGTGCCAGCAGCTTCAGACTAGCGGGAGGAGTTCGCTACGAGCAGTACTTC. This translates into CASSFRLAGGVRYEQYF.

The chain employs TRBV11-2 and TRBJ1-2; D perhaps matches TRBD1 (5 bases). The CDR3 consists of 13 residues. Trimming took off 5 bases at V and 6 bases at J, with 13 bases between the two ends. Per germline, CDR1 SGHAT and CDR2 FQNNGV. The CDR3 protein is CASSARGRDGYTF. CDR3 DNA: TGTGCCAGCAGCGCCAGAGGCAGGGATGGCTACACCTTC.